This T cell receptor (beta chain) was captured by sequencing in a study of early T cells in non-severe SARS-CoV-2 infection. The overall study: RNA in bulk from unsorted whole blood was sequenced, and chains were unpaired.

General study results and limits: Matching with VDJdb favored anti-spike CD8 responses (missing private and CD4 specificities).

The V and J ends lost 4 bases and 2 bases respectively, with 12 bases between them. CDR1 MNHNS and CDR2 SASEGT come from the germline V gene. This CDR3 is 14 amino acids long. Turning to this clonotype: The antigen is unknown.

Individual cDNA molecules were tagged with unique molecular identifiers, the study reported. TCRdb called the 5' RACE reads again in MiXCR, with one record for every CDR3 protein. The table lists some 67,000 distinct CDR3 sequences, roughly 15% of them singletons. This receptor was obtained from an adult who was a healthcare worker with PCR-confirmed SARS-CoV-2 infection or an uninfected control (not recorded which). What was sequenced was whole blood. The gene calls are TRBV6-1 and TRBJ2-7, with a weak D call TRBD2 (5 bases). CDR3 sequence (DNA): TGTGCCAGCAGTGGTGAGGGTCCTACCTACGAGCAGTACTTC. Encoded protein: CASSGEGPTYEQYF.